The 3 T cell receptor beta chains in this list originate from one sample, sequenced in a study of CD8 T cells in ankylosing spondylitis. These TCRs are of unknown antigen specificity. One entry per CDR3 protein, called by TCRdb with MiXCR from the 5' RACE reads. The sample includes some 800,000 distinct CDR3 sequences, 12% of them seen just once. Overall study results and limits: For ankylosing spondylitis blood, a TCR beta motif of several highly homologous variants appeared characteristic.

The specimen was blood, either unsorted or a sorted T cell fraction (not recorded which). Source of these receptors: a male donor with ankylosing spondylitis.

The chain carries TRBV6-2 or TRBV6-3 and TRBJ2-1; D possibly corresponds to TRBD1 (6 bases). Per germline, CDR1 MNHEY and CDR2 SVGEGT. The V end lost 4 bases, the J end lost 7 bases, and 17 bases lay between the germline ends. CDR3 length: 15 amino acids. CDR3 nucleotides: TGTGCCAGCAGTTCCCATGTACAGGGTTCGAATGAGCAGTTCTTC. Its protein is CASSSHVQGSNEQFF.

This clonotype occurred a few times. The chain carries TRBV5-1 and TRBJ2-3, with TRBD2 matching over 12 bases. Germline V CDR1 and CDR2: SGHRS, YFSETQ. The V segment lost 4 bases and the J segment 8 bases; nucleotides outside the gene matches: 8. This CDR3 is 15 amino acids long. For the CDR3, the DNA is TGCGCCAGCAGCCGTTCTAGCGGGAGGGCCTCTACGCAGTATTTT. It specifies CASSRSSGRASTQYF. Full variable domain (missing parts from reference TRBV5-1 and TRBJ2-3): KAGVTQTPRYLIKTRGQQVTLSCSPISGHRSVSWYQQTPGQGLQFLFEYFSETQRNKGNFPGRFSGRQFSNSRSEMNVSTLELGDSALYLCASSRSSGRASTQYFGPGTRLTVL.

This clonotype has just a few counts. The chain combines TRBV7-9 with TRBJ2-1; no clear D gene. This CDR3 is built from 11 residues. Germline V gene data show CDR1 as SEHNR and CDR2 as FQNEAQ (reference sequence). Trimming shortened V by 5 bases and J by 8 bases, and 7 bases separated the two germline ends. The CDR3 DNA is TGTGCCAGCAGCCTGCCCTATGAGCAGTTCTTC. It yields the protein CASSLPYEQFF.